This TCR beta chain was identified during a study of blood T cell repertoires in COVID-19. The overall study: Sources were T cells, B-cell-depleted T cells, or PBMCs; the material itself was cDNA or gDNA.

This clone was counted a few times. The repertoire was sequenced with immunoSEQ multiplex PCR; TCRdb's copy has only in-frame clones and lacks some. The table has 140,000 to 150,000 clones, approximately 80% seen once. The trim removed 3 bases at V and 5 bases at J, leaving 4 bases unmatched. Germline-derived CDR1 and CDR2 are MNHNS and SASEGT. CDR3 length equals 14 residues. The sequence derives from a man in his fifties or sixties with active or convalescent COVID-19. Sequencing input: peripheral blood. The J gene is TRBJ1-2, the V gene TRBV6-1; 9 bases map to TRBD1. CDR3 DNA: TGTGCCAGCAGTGACACAGGGGGCGCGTATGGCTACACCTTC. Its translation: CASSDTGGAYGYTF.